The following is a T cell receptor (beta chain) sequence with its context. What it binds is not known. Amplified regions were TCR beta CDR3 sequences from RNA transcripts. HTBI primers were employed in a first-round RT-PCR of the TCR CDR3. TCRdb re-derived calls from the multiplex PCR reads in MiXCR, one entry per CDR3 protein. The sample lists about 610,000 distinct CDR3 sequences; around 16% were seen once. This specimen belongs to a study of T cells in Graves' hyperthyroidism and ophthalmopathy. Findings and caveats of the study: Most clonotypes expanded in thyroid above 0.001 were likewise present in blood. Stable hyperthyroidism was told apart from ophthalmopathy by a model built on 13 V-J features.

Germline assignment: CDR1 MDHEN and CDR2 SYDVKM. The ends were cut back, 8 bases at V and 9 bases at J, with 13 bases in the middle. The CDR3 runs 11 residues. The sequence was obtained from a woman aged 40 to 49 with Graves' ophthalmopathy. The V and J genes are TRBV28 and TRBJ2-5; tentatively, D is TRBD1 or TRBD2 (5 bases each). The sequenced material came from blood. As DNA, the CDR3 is TGTGCCAGCGGGACCTCGAGGGCCCAGTACTTC. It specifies CASGTSRAQYF.